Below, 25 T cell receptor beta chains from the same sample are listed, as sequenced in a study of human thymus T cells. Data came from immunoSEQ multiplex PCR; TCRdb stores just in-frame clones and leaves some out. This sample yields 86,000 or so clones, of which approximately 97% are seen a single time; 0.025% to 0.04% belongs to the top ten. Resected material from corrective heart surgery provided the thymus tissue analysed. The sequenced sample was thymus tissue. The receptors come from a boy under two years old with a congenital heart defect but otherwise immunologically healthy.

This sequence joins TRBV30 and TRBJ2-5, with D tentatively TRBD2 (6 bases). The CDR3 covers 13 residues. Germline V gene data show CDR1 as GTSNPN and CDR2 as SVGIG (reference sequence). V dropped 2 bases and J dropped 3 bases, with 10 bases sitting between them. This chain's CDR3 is CAWSWRDKETQYF. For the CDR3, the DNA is TGTGCCTGGAGTTGGCGGGATAAAGAGACCCAGTACTTC.

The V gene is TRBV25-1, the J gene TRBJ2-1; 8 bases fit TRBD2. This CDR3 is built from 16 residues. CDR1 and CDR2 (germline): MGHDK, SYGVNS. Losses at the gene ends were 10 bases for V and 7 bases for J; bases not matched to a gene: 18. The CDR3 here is CAIGLATSRGGNEQFF. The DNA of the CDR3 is TGTGCCATCGGACTAGCAACGTCACGGGGGGGGAATGAGCAGTTCTTC. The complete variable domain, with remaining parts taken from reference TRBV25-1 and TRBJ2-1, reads EADIYQTPRYLVIGTGKKITLECSQTMGHDKMYWYQQDPGMELHLIHYSYGVNSTEKGDLSSESTVSRIRTEHFPLTLESARPSHTSQYLCAIGLATSRGGNEQFFGPGTRLTVL.

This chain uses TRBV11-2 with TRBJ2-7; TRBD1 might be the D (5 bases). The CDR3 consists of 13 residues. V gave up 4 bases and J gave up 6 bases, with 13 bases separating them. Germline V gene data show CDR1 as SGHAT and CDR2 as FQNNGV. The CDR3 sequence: CASSSQRGGEQYF. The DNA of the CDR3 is TGTGCCAGCAGCTCGCAAAGGGGCGGCGAGCAGTACTTC.

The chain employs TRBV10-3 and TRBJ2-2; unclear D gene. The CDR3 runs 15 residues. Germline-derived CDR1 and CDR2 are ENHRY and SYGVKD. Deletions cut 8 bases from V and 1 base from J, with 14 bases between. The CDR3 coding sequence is TGTGCCATCGACCGCTCCGGGCGGAACACCGGGGAGCTGTTTTTT. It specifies CAIDRSGRNTGELFF.

CDR3 region: CASSQDRPFTDTQYF. In DNA, the CDR3 is TGTGCCAGCAGCCAAGATAGACCATTCACAGATACGCAGTATTTT. This chain joins TRBV4-2 and TRBJ2-3; D ambiguous. The germline V gene encodes CDR1 LGHNA and CDR2 YNFKEQ. The CDR3 totals 15 residues. Trimming removed 0 bases at V and 2 bases at J, with 9 bases between.

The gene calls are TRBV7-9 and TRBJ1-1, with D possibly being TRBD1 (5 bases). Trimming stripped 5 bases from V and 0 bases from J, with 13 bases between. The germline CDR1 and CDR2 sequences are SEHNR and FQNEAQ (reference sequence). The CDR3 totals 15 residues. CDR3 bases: TGTGCCAGCAGCCCCCAGGGATACATGAACACTGAAGCTTTCTTT. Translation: CASSPQGYMNTEAFF.

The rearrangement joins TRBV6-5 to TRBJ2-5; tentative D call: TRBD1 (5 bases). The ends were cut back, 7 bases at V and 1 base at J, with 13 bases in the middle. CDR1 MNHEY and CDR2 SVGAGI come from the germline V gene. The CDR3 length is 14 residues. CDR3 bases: TGTGCCAGCAAGATAGGGGTGCTCCAAGAGACCCAGTACTTC. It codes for CASKIGVLQETQYF.

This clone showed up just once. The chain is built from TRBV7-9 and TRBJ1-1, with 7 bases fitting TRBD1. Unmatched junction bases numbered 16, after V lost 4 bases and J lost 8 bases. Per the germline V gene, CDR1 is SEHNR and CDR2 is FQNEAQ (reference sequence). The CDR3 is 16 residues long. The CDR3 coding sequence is TGTGCCAGCAGCTCAACCCAACATATAGACAGGGAGGAAGCTTTCTTT. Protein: CASSSTQHIDREEAFF.

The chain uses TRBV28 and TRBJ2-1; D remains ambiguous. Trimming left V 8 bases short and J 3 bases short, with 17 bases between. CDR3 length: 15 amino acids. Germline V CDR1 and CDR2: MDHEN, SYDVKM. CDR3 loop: CASQHTFPDYNEQFF. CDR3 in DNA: TGTGCCAGCCAACACACCTTCCCAGACTACAATGAGCAGTTCTTC.

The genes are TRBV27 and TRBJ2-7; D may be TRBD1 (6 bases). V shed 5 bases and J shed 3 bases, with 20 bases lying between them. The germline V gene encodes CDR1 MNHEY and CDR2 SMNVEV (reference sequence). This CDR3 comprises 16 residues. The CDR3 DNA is TGTGCCAGCAGTCCCCGAGGGGGAAGAAGTAACTACGAGCAGTACTTC. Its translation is CASSPRGGRSNYEQYF.

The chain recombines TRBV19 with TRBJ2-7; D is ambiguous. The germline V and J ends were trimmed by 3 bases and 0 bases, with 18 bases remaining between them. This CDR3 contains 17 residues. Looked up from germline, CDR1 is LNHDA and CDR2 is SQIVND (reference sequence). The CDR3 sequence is CASSIWVPGRFSYEQYF. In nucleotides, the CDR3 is TGTGCCAGTAGTATCTGGGTCCCGGGCAGATTCTCCTACGAGCAGTACTTC.

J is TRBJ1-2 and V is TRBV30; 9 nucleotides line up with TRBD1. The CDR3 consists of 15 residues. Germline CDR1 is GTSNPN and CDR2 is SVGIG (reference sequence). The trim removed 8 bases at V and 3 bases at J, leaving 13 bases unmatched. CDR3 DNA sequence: TGTGCCGTCTGGGACAGGGACGATGTAGACTATGGCTACACCTTC. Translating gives CAVWDRDDVDYGYTF.

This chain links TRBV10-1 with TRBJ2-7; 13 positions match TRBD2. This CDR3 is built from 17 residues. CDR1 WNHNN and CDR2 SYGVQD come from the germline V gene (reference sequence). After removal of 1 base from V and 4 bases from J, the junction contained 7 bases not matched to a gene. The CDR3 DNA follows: TGCGCCAGCAGTGAGTTTCCGGGACTAGCGGGACCTTACGAGCAGTACTTC. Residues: CASSEFPGLAGPYEQYF.

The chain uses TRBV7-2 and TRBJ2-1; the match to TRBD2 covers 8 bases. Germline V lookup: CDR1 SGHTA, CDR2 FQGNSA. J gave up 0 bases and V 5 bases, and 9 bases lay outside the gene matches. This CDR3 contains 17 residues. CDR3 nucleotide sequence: TGTGCCAGCAGCCCGCCAGGCGGGACTAGCTCCTACAATGAGCAGTTCTTC. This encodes CASSPPGGTSSYNEQFF.

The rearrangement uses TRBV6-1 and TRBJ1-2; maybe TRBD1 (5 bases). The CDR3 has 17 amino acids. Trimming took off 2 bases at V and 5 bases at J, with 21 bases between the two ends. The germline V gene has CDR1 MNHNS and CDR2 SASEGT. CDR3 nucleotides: TGTGCCAGCAGTGAAAGGTGTGGGGACGAGGATAATTATGGCTACACCTTC. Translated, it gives CASSERCGDEDNYGYTF.

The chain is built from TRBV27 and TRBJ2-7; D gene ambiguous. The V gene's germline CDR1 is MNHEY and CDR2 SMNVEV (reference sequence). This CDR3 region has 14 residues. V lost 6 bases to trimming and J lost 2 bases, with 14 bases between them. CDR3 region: CASSPREEPYEQYF. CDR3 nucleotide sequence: TGTGCCAGCAGCCCCCGAGAGGAGCCCTACGAGCAGTACTTC.

The CDR3 reads CASSSGQGSYEQYF. The CDR3 nucleotides are TGTGCCAGCAGCTCGGGACAGGGTTCCTACGAGCAGTACTTC. This chain connects TRBV5-4 to TRBJ2-7, with TRBD1 identical over 9 bases. This CDR3 is 14 amino acids long. Germline CDR1 is SGHNT and CDR2 is YYREEE (reference sequence). With 3 bases clipped from V and 1 base from J, the junction kept 2 bases outside the gene matches.

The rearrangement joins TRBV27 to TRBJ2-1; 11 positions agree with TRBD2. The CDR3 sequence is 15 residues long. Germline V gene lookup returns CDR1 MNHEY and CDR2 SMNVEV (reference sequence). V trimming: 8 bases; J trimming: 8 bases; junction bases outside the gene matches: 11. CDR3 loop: CASRYIAGGSDEQFF. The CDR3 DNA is TGTGCCAGCCGGTACATAGCGGGGGGGAGCGATGAGCAGTTCTTC.

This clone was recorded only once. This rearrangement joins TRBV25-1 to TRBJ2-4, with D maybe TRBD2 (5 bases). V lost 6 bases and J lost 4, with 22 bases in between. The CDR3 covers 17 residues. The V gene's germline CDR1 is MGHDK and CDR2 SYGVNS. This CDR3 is CASRPKRADGVKNIQYF. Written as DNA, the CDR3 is TGTGCCAGCAGACCTAAGCGCGCAGACGGGGTAAAAAACATTCAGTACTTC.

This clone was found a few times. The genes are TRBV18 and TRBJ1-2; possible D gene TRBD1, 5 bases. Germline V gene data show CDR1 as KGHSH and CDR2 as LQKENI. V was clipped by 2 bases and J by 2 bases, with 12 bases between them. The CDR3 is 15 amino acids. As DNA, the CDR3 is TGTGCCAGCTCACCATCCCGGGACTCAAACTATGGCTACACCTTC. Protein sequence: CASSPSRDSNYGYTF.

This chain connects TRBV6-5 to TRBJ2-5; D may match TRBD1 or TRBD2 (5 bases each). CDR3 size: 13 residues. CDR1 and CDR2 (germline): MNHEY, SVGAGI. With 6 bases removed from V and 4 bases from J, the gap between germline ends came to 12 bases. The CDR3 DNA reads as TGTGCCAGCAGACTGGGACCGCGAGAGACCCAGTACTTC. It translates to CASRLGPRETQYF.

CDR3 sequence reads: CASSPYNSPLHF. CDR3 coding DNA: TGTGCCAGCAGTCCCTATAATTCACCCCTCCACTTT. The rearrangement joins TRBV28 to TRBJ1-6; D unresolved. The CDR3 has 12 amino acids. V lost 5 bases and J 2 bases, leaving 1 base between the germline ends. CDR1 and CDR2 from the germline V gene are MDHEN and SYDVKM.

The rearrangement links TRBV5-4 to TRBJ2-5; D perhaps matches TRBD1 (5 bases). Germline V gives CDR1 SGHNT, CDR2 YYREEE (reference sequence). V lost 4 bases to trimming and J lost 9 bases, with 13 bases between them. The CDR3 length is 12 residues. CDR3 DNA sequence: TGTGCCAGCAGCCCCCCAGGGTCGGCCCAGTACTTC. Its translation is CASSPPGSAQYF. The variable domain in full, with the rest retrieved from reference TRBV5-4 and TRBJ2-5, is ETGVTQSPTHLIKTRGQQVTLRCSSQSGHNTVSWYQQALGQGPQFIFQYYREEENGRGNFPPRFSGLQFPNYSSELNVNALELDDSALYLCASSPPGSAQYFGPGTRLLVL.

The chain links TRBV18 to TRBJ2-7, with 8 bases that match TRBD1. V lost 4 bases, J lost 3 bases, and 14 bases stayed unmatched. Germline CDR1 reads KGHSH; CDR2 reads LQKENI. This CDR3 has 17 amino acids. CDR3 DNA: TGTGCCAGCTCACAGACTTTGGGACAGGACCACCGCTACGAGCAGTACTTC. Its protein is CASSQTLGQDHRYEQYF.

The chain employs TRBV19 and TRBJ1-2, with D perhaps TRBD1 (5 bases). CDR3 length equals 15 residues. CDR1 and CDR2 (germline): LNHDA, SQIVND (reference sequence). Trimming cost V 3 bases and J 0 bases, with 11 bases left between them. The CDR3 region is CASSMGTPANYGYTF. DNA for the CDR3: TGTGCCAGTAGTATGGGGACGCCGGCTAACTATGGCTACACCTTC.